Each of the 9 T cell receptor beta chains below was sequenced from the same sample in a study of cytomegalovirus exposure and HLA in healthy donors. Sequencing used immunoSEQ multiplex PCR; TCRdb keeps in-frame clones, though not all of them. The sample carries approximately 200,000 clones, approximately 86% recorded once. Sequencing was carried out using PBMCs. The receptor source for this set is a woman aged 18-29 years in good health and CMV-seronegative.

The chain employs TRBV10-3 and TRBJ1-5, with TRBD1 as a possible D gene (5 bases). This CDR3 region has 13 residues. V lost 9 bases, J lost 3 bases, and 12 bases lay in between. Germline CDR1 and CDR2: ENHRY and SYGVKD. The CDR3 loop reads CAMTGDLNQPQHF. The CDR3 region has the DNA TGTGCCATGACGGGGGACCTCAATCAGCCCCAGCATTTT.

This clone has more than one count but fewer than ten. This sequence joins TRBV4-1 and TRBJ2-2; D possibly corresponds to TRBD1 (6 bases). The CDR3 runs to 15 residues. The V gene lost 1 base and the J gene lost 4 bases, with 10 bases spanning the gap. Germline CDR1 and CDR2: MGHRA and YSYEKL. The CDR3 region has the DNA TGCGCCAGCAGCCAAGTCAGGGGTCGCACCGGGGAGCTGTTTTTT. It codes for CASSQVRGRTGELFF.

This clone has just one count. Other DNA sequences in this sample translate to the same CDR3. The V and J genes are TRBV6-5 and TRBJ2-7; possibly TRBD1 for D (5 bases). Per the germline V gene, CDR1 is MNHEY and CDR2 is SVGAGI. V was shortened by 2 bases and J by 2 bases, with 10 bases between the two germline ends. CDR3 length: 14 residues. CDR3 residues: CASSYSRGTYEQYF. CDR3 DNA sequence: TGTGCCAGCAGTTACAGTAGGGGAACCTACGAGCAGTACTTC.

The J gene is TRBJ2-1, the V gene TRBV30; TRBD2 aligns across 10 bases. CDR3 length: 13 residues. With V trimmed by 8 bases and J by 4 bases, 5 bases remained unmatched. CDR1 and CDR2 (germline): GTSNPN, SVGIG (reference sequence). The CDR3 bases are TGTGCCAGAACTAGCGGGGATTACAATGAGCAGTTCTTC. It yields the protein CARTSGDYNEQFF.

The rearrangement links TRBV7-3 to TRBJ1-2; D gene unclear. The germline V and J ends were trimmed by 1 base and 8 bases, with 11 bases remaining between them. Looked up from germline, CDR1 is SGHTA and CDR2 is FQGTGA. There are 13 residues in the CDR3. The CDR3 region is CASSLMTGGGYTF. CDR3 nucleotides: TGTGCCAGCAGCTTAATGACGGGTGGCGGCTACACCTTC.

The chain combines TRBV4-1 with TRBJ1-5; D gene ambiguous. V gave up 1 base and J gave up 2 bases, with 12 bases separating them. The CDR3 is 16 residues long. Germline V gene lookup returns CDR1 MGHRA and CDR2 YSYEKL. CDR3 region: CASSQGSARGNQPQHF. The CDR3 DNA follows: TGCGCCAGCAGCCAAGGCTCTGCTCGGGGCAATCAGCCCCAGCATTTT.

The chain couples TRBV27 to TRBJ1-1, with D uncertain. The CDR3 has 11 amino acids. Trimming took 10 bases from V and 1 from J, leaving 7 bases between them. CDR1 is MNHEY, CDR2 SMNVEV, per germline (reference sequence). In DNA, the CDR3 is TGTGCCACACAGCAGAACACTGAAGCTTTCTTT. Translating gives CATQQNTEAFF.

The chain couples TRBV7-6 to TRBJ1-5; D not certain. V was trimmed by 1 base and J by 5 bases, leaving 12 bases between them. This CDR3 region has 15 residues. From germline, CDR1 is SGHVS and CDR2 FNYEAQ. CDR3 coding DNA: TGTGCCAGCAGCTTAGAGGCGGGAATTTATCAGCCCCAGCATTTT. Protein: CASSLEAGIYQPQHF. Together with reference TRBV7-6 and TRBJ1-5, the CDR3 gives the full variable domain: GAGVSQSPRYKVTKRGQDVALRCDPISGHVSLYWYRQALGQGPEFLTYFNYEAQQDKSGLPNDRFSAERPEGSISTLTIQRTEQRDSAMYRCASSLEAGIYQPQHFGDGTRLSIL.

The CDR3: CASSYLGSGTITYEQYF. The CDR3 region has the DNA TGTGCCAGCTCTTACCTGGGTAGCGGTACTATAACCTACGAGCAGTACTTC. The J gene is TRBJ2-7, the V gene TRBV18, with D tentatively TRBD2 (6 bases). This CDR3 contains 17 residues. CDR1 KGHSH and CDR2 LQKENI come from the germline V gene. With 6 bases removed from V and 2 bases from J, the gap between germline ends came to 23 bases.